The source of this T cell receptor beta chain is a study of PD-1 blockade in mismatch repair-deficient tumors. Study information: Patients had around 11 mismatch repair-deficient cancer types, all previously treated and progressing. Findings of the study overall: Rapid post-treatment expansion, then contraction, generally preceding radiologic response, marked tumor-resident clones.

TCR sequencing covered three patients who responded to pembrolizumab. Germline lookup yields CDR1 SGHRS and CDR2 YFSETQ. Trimming removed 4 bases from V and 1 base from J, with 11 bases in between. The CDR3 is 14 amino acids. Here immunoSEQ multiplex PCR was the method, and the copy in TCRdb shows in-frame clones only, minus some. The data show roughly 50,000 clones, about 80% seen once. In its sample, this clone was seen a few times. Its antigen is not known. The TCR was taken from an adult with mismatch repair-deficient cancer. The sample was peripheral blood, taken 4 weeks after starting pembrolizumab. The chain recombines TRBV5-1 with TRBJ1-1; no firm D call. The DNA of the CDR3 is TGCGCCAGCAGCCTACGTGCCCGGAACACTGAAGCTTTCTTT. Protein: CASSLRARNTEAFF.